This T cell receptor (beta chain) derives from a study of blood T cell repertoires in COVID-19. Assay used: immunoSEQ multiplex PCR; TCRdb lists only in-frame clones, some missing. This table has about 320,000 clones, about 85% appearing once. The germline V gene has CDR1 LGHNA and CDR2 YSLEER. The ends lost 0 bases at V and 6 bases at J; junction bases unmatched: 10. The CDR3 sequence is 16 residues long. This chain links TRBV4-3 with TRBJ2-7; 8 nucleotides line up with TRBD2. This receptor was identified in a woman in her twenties or thirties who had recovered from COVID-19. The sample comprised PBMCs or T cells enriched from blood (not recorded which). CDR3 protein: CASSQDPSGSGVEQYF. The CDR3 region has the DNA TGCGCCAGCAGCCAAGACCCTAGCGGGTCTGGGGTCGAGCAGTACTTC.